The 10 T cell receptor beta chains given below trace back to one sample, sequenced in a study of cytomegalovirus exposure and HLA in healthy donors. TCRdb keeps only in-frame clones here, not all; method: immunoSEQ multiplex PCR. The sample carries some 120,000 clones, about 85% recorded once. Material for sequencing was PBMCs. The receptors were sampled from a woman in her 30s in good health and CMV-seronegative.

The chain has TRBV5-8 and TRBJ2-2; 8 nucleotides match TRBD1. Germline CDR1 and CDR2: SGHTS and YDEGEE. CDR3 length equals 15 residues. Losses at the gene ends were 4 bases for V and 4 bases for J; bases not matched to a gene: 6. CDR3 residues: CASSRDRGGTGELFF. The CDR3 nucleotides read TGTGCCAGCAGCCGCGACAGGGGCGGCACCGGGGAGCTGTTTTTT.

J is TRBJ1-3 and V is TRBV4-2, with D perhaps TRBD1 (6 bases). With 4 bases removed from V and 0 bases from J, the gap between germline ends came to 19 bases. The CDR3 spans 18 residues. Germline V gives CDR1 LGHNA, CDR2 YNFKEQ. The DNA for the CDR3 is TGTGCCAGCAGCCGAGAATCTACAGGGAAATACTCTGGAAACACCATATATTTT. Translated: CASSRESTGKYSGNTIYF.

Worth noting for this clone: The sample holds other DNA sequences that translate to the same CDR3. The rearrangement links TRBV14 to TRBJ1-1, with TRBD1 as a possible D gene (6 bases). The CDR3 spans 14 residues. The germline CDR1 and CDR2 sequences are SGHDN and FVKESK. The V end lost 4 bases, the J end lost 1 base, and 10 bases lay between the germline ends. DNA of the CDR3: TGTGCCAGCAGCCGCTTGACAGGGAACACTGAAGCTTTCTTT. Its translation is CASSRLTGNTEAFF. Combining the CDR3 with reference TRBV14 and TRBJ1-1 gives the whole variable domain EAGVTQFPSHSVIEKGQTVTLRCDPISGHDNLYWYRRVMGKEIKFLLHFVKESKQDESGMPNNRFLAERTGGTYSTLKVQPAELEDSGVYFCASSRLTGNTEAFFGQGTRLTVV.

The rearrangement joins TRBV19 to TRBJ1-5; 10 bases line up with TRBD1. This CDR3 is 16 amino acids long. Germline V CDR1 and CDR2: LNHDA, SQIVND (reference sequence). The trim removed 4 bases at V and 8 bases at J, leaving 11 bases unmatched. CDR3 residues: CASSSRDRGSVKPQHF. For the CDR3, the DNA is TGTGCCAGTAGTAGCCGGGACAGGGGTAGCGTAAAGCCCCAGCATTTT.

The chain couples TRBV7-2 to TRBJ1-2; D uncertain. The CDR3 covers 14 residues. The germline V gene encodes CDR1 SGHTA and CDR2 FQGNSA. Trimming pared 0 bases from V and 4 bases from J, leaving 9 bases between. CDR3 in amino acids: CASSLARETYGYTF. CDR3 bases: TGTGCCAGCAGCTTAGCGAGGGAAACCTATGGCTACACCTTC.

The chain uses TRBV5-1 and TRBJ2-7; 11 bases align to TRBD2. Trimming cost V 1 base and J 0 bases; bases outside gene matches: 3. The CDR3 has 16 amino acids. CDR1 SGHRS and CDR2 YFSETQ come from the germline V gene. CDR3 sequence: CASSLLAGGSSYEQYF. CDR3 bases: TGCGCCAGCAGCTTGTTAGCGGGGGGGAGCTCCTACGAGCAGTACTTC.

The V call is TRBV9, the J call TRBJ2-2; 7 bases are shared with TRBD1. The CDR3 has 15 residues. J gave up 5 bases and V 0 bases, and 4 bases lay outside the gene matches. CDR1 SGDLS and CDR2 YYNGEE come from the germline V gene. DNA of the CDR3: TGTGCCAGCAGCGTAGTCGACAGGGCGACCGGGGAGCTGTTTTTT. Amino acids: CASSVVDRATGELFF.

The chain joins TRBV7-6 to TRBJ2-7; maybe TRBD1 (6 bases). The V gene's germline CDR1 is SGHVS and CDR2 FNYEAQ. The germline V and J ends were trimmed by 4 bases and 2 bases, with 18 bases remaining between them. The CDR3 is made up of 16 amino acids. The chain's CDR3 is CASSSLPYRETYEQYF. CDR3 nucleotides: TGTGCCAGCAGCTCACTACCTTACAGGGAGACCTACGAGCAGTACTTC. The whole variable domain, remainder taken from reference TRBV7-6 and TRBJ2-7, is GAGVSQSPRYKVTKRGQDVALRCDPISGHVSLYWYRQALGQGPEFLTYFNYEAQQDKSGLPNDRFSAERPEGSISTLTIQRTEQRDSAMYRCASSSLPYRETYEQYFGPGTRLTVT.

The genes are TRBV27 and TRBJ2-5; D remains unclear. The V end lost 8 bases, the J end lost 4 bases, and 14 bases lay between the germline ends. The CDR3 loop spans 13 amino acids. Germline CDR1 MNHEY, CDR2 SMNVEV (reference sequence). The CDR3 DNA reads TGTGCCAGCCAAGCCATCAATGGAGAGACCCAGTACTTC. The encoded protein is CASQAINGETQYF.

The rearrangement links TRBV25-1 to TRBJ1-6; possible D gene TRBD1, 6 bases. The V end lost 4 bases, the J end lost 9 bases, and 7 bases lay between the germline ends. Germline values: CDR1 MGHDK, CDR2 SYGVNS. The CDR3 contains 12 residues. The CDR3: CASSARGSPLHF. DNA for the CDR3: TGTGCCAGCAGTGCCAGGGGTTCACCCCTCCACTTT.